This T cell receptor (beta chain) was observed in a study of cytomegalovirus exposure and HLA in healthy donors. Primers included in the PCR were 60 Vbeta and 13 Jbeta primers. The assay was immunoSEQ multiplex PCR, and TCRdb's table has in-frame clones only and misses some. The data show some 150,000 clones, roughly 76% seen once. This CDR3 spans 15 amino acids. CDR1 and CDR2 (germline): SGHTA, FQGNSA. Trimming took 0 bases from V and 3 from J; bases not matched to a gene: 5. The source is a man aged 55 to 69 in good health and CMV-seronegative. The sequencing sample was made of PBMCs. The V call is TRBV7-2, the J call TRBJ2-7; 7 nucleotides align to TRBD1. CDR3 sequence (DNA): TGTGCCAGCAGCTTAGCCCCAGGGGGTGGCTACGAGCAGTACTTC. It codes for CASSLAPGGGYEQYF.